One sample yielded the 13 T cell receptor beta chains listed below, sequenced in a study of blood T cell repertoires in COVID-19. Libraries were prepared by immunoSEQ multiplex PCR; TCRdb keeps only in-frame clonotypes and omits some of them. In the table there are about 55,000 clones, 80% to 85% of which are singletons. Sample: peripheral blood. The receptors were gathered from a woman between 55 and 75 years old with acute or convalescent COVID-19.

The CDR3 region has the DNA TGTGCCAGCAGTGTTCAGGGTGTTGGCACTGAAGCTTTCTTT. Protein: CASSVQGVGTEAFF. The chain uses TRBV25-1 and TRBJ1-1; perhaps TRBD1 as D (5 bases). V was clipped by 4 bases and J by 4 bases, with 13 bases between them. The germline gives CDR1 MGHDK, CDR2 SYGVNS. The CDR3 extends over 14 amino acids.

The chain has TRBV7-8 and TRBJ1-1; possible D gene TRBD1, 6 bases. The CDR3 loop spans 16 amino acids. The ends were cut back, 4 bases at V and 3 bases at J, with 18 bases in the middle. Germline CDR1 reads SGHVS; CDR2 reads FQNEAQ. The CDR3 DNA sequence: TGTGCCAGCAGCTCCCAGGGAGGGGGTATGGACACTGAAGCTTTCTTT. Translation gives CASSSQGGGMDTEAFF.

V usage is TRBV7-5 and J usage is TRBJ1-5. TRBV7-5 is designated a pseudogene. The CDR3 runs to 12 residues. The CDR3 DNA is TGTGCCAGAGTGAGGGGGGGCCTACCCCAGCATTTT. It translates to CARVRGGLPQHF.

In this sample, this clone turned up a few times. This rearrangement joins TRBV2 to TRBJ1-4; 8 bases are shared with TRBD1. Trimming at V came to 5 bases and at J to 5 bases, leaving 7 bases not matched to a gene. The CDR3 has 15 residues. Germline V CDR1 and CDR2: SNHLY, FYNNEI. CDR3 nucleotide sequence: TGTGCCAGCAGTACCAGGGACAGGAGAAATGAAAAACTGTTTTTT. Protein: CASSTRDRRNEKLFF.

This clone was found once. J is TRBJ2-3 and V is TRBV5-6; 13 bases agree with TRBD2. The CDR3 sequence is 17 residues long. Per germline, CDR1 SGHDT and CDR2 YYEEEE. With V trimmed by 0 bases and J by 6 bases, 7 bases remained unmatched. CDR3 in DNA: TGTGCCAGCAGCTTGGAACTAGCGGGAGGGTTCGCCGATACGCAGTATTTT. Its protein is CASSLELAGGFADTQYF.

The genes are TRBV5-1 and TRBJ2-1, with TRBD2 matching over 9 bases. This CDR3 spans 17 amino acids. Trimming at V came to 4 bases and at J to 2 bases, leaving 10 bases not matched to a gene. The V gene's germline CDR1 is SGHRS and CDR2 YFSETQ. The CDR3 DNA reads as TGCGCCAGCAGCACCCGGGCCCTAGCGGGGCCCTACAATGAGCAGTTCTTC. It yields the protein CASSTRALAGPYNEQFF.

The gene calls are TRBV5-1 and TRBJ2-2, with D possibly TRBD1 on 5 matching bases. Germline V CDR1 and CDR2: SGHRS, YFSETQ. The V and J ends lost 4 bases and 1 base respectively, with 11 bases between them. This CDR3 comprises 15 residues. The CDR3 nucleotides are TGCGCCAGCAGCGGTCAGGGCGGGAACACCGGGGAGCTGTTTTTT. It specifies CASSGQGGNTGELFF. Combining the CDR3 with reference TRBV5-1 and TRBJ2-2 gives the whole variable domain KAGVTQTPRYLIKTRGQQVTLSCSPISGHRSVSWYQQTPGQGLQFLFEYFSETQRNKGNFPGRFSGRQFSNSRSEMNVSTLELGDSALYLCASSGQGGNTGELFFGEGSRLTVL.

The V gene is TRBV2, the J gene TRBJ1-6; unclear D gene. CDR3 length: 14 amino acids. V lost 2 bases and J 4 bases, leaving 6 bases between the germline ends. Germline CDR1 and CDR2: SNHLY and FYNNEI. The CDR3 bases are TGTGCCAGCAGTGAAAGAGGGTATAATTCACCCCTCCACTTT. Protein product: CASSERGYNSPLHF. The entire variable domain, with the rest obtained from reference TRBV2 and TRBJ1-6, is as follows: EPEVTQTPSHQVTQMGQEVILRCVPISNHLYFYWYRQILGQKVEFLVSFYNNEISEKSEIFDDQFSVERPDGSNFTLKIRSTKLEDSAMYFCASSERGYNSPLHFGNGTRLTVT.

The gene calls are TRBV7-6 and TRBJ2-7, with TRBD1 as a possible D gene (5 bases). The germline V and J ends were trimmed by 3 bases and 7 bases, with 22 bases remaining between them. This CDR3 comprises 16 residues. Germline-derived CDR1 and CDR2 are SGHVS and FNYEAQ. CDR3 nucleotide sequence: TGTGCCAGCAGCTTCCGGCAGGGCAATCAGGGCTGGGAGCAGTACTTC. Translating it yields CASSFRQGNQGWEQYF.

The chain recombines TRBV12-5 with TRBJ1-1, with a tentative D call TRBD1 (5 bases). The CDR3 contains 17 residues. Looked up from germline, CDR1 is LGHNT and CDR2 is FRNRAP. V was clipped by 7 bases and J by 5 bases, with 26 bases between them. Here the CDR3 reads CASAGEGGGVLWTEAFF. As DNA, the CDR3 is TGTGCTAGTGCTGGGGAGGGCGGAGGGGTTTTATGGACTGAAGCTTTCTTT.

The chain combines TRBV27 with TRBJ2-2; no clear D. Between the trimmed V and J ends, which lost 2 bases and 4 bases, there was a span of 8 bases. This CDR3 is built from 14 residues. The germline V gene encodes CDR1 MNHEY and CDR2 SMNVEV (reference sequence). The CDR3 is CASSLNRFTGELFF. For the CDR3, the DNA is TGTGCCAGCAGTTTAAATAGATTCACCGGGGAGCTGTTTTTT.

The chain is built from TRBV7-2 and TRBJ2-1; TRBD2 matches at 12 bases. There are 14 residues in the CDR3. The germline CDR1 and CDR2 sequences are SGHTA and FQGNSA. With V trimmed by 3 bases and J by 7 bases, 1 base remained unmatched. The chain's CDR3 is CASSLTSGRNEQFF. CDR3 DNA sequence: TGTGCCAGCAGCTTGACTAGCGGGAGAAATGAGCAGTTCTTC.

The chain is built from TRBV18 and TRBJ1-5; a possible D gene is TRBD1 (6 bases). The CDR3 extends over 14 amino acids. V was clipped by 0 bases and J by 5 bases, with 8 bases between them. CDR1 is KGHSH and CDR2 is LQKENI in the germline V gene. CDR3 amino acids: CASSPPGGHQPQHF. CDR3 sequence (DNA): TGTGCCAGCTCACCACCTGGGGGCCATCAGCCCCAGCATTTT. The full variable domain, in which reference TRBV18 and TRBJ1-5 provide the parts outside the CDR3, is NAGVMQNPRHLVRRRGQEARLRCSPMKGHSHVYWYRQLPEEGLKFMVYLQKENIIDESGMPKERFSAEFPKEGPSILRIQQVVRGDSAAYFCASSPPGGHQPQHFGDGTRLSIL.